A selection of T cell receptor beta chains follows, all from one sample in a study of blood T cell repertoires in COVID-19. The method was immunoSEQ multiplex PCR; TCRdb's version includes in-frame clones alone and lacks a portion of them. The data hold around 250,000 clones, with 75% to 90% observed a single time. Sequencing was carried out using PBMCs or T cells enriched from blood (not recorded which). These receptors originate from a woman aged 40 to 49 who had been exposed to COVID-19. Each CDR3 is given with its conserved first and last residue. D genes are given only for firm matches. Some rows mark clone size as missing; the rest say once, few, many or name a class of expanded clone.

D: TRBD1
J: TRBJ1-6
V: TRBV9
size: -
DNA: TGTGCCAGCAGCGAGGGAGGGACAGGATTCCCTTCACCCCTCCACTTT
CDR3: CASSEGGTGFPSPLHF

D: TRBD2
J: TRBJ2-3
V: TRBV4-2
size: -
DNA: TGTGCCAGCAGCCAATCTGGGACTAGCGGGAGGGCGGAAGATACGCAGTATTTT
CDR3: CASSQSGTSGRAEDTQYF

D: -
J: TRBJ1-1
V: TRBV29-1
size: -
DNA: TGCAGCGCCAACAGAGTAATGAACACTGAAGCTTTCTTT
CDR3: CSANRVMNTEAFF

D: -
J: TRBJ2-2
V: TRBV7-8
size: -
DNA: TGTGCCAGCAGCCGTGAGCGCCTAACCGGGGAGCTGTTTTTT
CDR3: CASSRERLTGELFF

D: TRBD1
J: TRBJ2-4
V: TRBV7-2
size: few
DNA: TGTGCCAGCAGCACCCGACAGGGGGCTGTATCAAACATTCAGTACTTC
CDR3: CASSTRQGAVSNIQYF

D: -
J: TRBJ2-1
V: TRBV19
size: -
DNA: TGTGCCAGTAGTATAGTTGGAGGTGAGCAGTTCTTC
CDR3: CASSIVGGEQFF

D: TRBD1
J: TRBJ1-6
V: TRBV28
size: few
DNA: TGTGCCAGCAGTCTGACAGGGGATTCACCCCTCCACTTT
CDR3: CASSLTGDSPLHF

D: TRBD1
J: TRBJ2-6
V: TRBV5-1
size: once
DNA: TGTGCCAGCAGCCCGGGACAGGGTTACTCTGGGGCCAACGTCCTGACTTTC
CDR3: CASSPGQGYSGANVLTF

D: TRBD2
J: TRBJ2-5
V: TRBV9
size: few
DNA: TGTGCCAGCAGCGTTAGCGGGGGGGCGGAAGAGACCCAGTACTTC
CDR3: CASSVSGGAEETQYF

D: -
J: TRBJ2-5
V: TRBV24-1
size: -
DNA: TGTGCCACCAGTGATGCGTACCTAGAGACCCAGTACTTC
CDR3: CATSDAYLETQYF

D: -
J: TRBJ2-1
V: TRBV7-3
size: -
DNA: TGTGCCAGCAGCTTAACCCAGGCTTCCTACAATGAGCAGTTCTTC
CDR3: CASSLTQASYNEQFF

D: TRBD2
J: TRBJ2-3
V: TRBV6-2/TRBV6-3
size: -
DNA: TGTGCCAGCAGTTCCCGGACTAGCGGGAGGGTCACAGATACGCAGTATTTT
CDR3: CASSSRTSGRVTDTQYF

D: -
J: TRBJ1-1
V: TRBV2
size: -
DNA: TGTGCCAGCAGTGAAGCGCTAGAAGCTTTCTTT
CDR3: CASSEALEAFF

D: -
J: TRBJ1-2
V: TRBV7-9
size: -
DNA: TGTGCCAGCAGCCTACTGAACTATGGCTACACCTTC
CDR3: CASSLLNYGYTF

D: TRBD1
J: TRBJ2-3
V: TRBV7-9
size: -
DNA: TGTGCCAGCAGGTCTGACAGGGCTAGCACAGATACGCAGTATTTT
CDR3: CASRSDRASTDTQYF

D: -
J: TRBJ1-2
V: TRBV11-3
size: -
DNA: TGTGCCAGCCCCAACAGGTTTAACTATGGCTACACCTTC
CDR3: CASPNRFNYGYTF

D: -
J: TRBJ1-5
V: TRBV18
size: -
DNA: TGTGCCAGCTCACCACAGGGGCCGGGTTATAGCAATCAGCCCCAGCATTTT
CDR3: CASSPQGPGYSNQPQHF

D: -
J: TRBJ1-5
V: TRBV6-2/TRBV6-3
size: -
DNA: TGTGCCAGCAGTCCCCAGGGAGGTTCTCTTCAGCCCCAGCATTTT
CDR3: CASSPQGGSLQPQHF

D: TRBD1
J: TRBJ1-6
V: TRBV6-6
size: -
DNA: TGTGCCAGCAGTCTACAGGGGTATAATTCACCCCTCCACTTT
CDR3: CASSLQGYNSPLHF

D: TRBD1
J: TRBJ1-2
V: TRBV6-2/TRBV6-3
size: -
DNA: TGTGCCAGCAGTCAACCGGGACAGCAAACCGAATATGGCTACACCTTC
CDR3: CASSQPGQQTEYGYTF

D: TRBD2
J: TRBJ2-1
V: TRBV5-3
size: -
DNA: TGTGCCAGAAGCAGAGCGGGAGTGGGCTACAATGAGCAGTTCTTC
CDR3: CARSRAGVGYNEQFF

D: -
J: TRBJ1-1
V: TRBV7-6
size: -
DNA: TGTGCCAAGAGGGTCGTTGAAGCTTTCTTT
CDR3: CAKRVVEAFF

D: -
J: TRBJ2-2
V: TRBV29-1
size: -
DNA: TGCAGCGTTGGACAGCCGAACACCGGGGAGCTGTTTTTT
CDR3: CSVGQPNTGELFF

D: TRBD1
J: TRBJ2-1
V: TRBV5-4
size: -
DNA: TGTGCCAGCAGCTCACCGGGACAGGGTTACAATGAGCAGTTCTTC
CDR3: CASSSPGQGYNEQFF

D: TRBD2
J: TRBJ2-3
V: TRBV29-1
size: few
DNA: TGCAGCGCCGCCGGGCTAGCGGGTGCTAGCACAGATACGCAGTATTTT
CDR3: CSAAGLAGASTDTQYF

D: -
J: TRBJ1-4
V: TRBV7-8
size: once
DNA: TGTGCCAGCAGCCTTCGACGGCCAGGCGCAACTAATGAAAAACTGTTTTTT
CDR3: CASSLRRPGATNEKLFF

D: TRBD1
J: TRBJ1-5
V: TRBV27
size: -
DNA: TGTGCCAGCAGTCCCTGGACAGGGTCTCAGCCCCAGCATTTT
CDR3: CASSPWTGSQPQHF

D: TRBD1
J: TRBJ2-7
V: TRBV3-1/TRBV3-2
size: -
DNA: TGTGCCAGCAGCCAAAGGGACAGATACTACGAGCAGTACTTC
CDR3: CASSQRDRYYEQYF

D: TRBD1
J: TRBJ1-1
V: TRBV7-3
size: -
DNA: TGTGCCAGCAGCTTAGGCGACAGGGTCACTGAAGCTTTCTTT
CDR3: CASSLGDRVTEAFF

D: TRBD2
J: TRBJ2-5
V: TRBV5-6
size: -
DNA: TGTGCCAGCAGCTTAGCCATAGGGACTAGCGCCCAAGAGACCCAGTACTTC
CDR3: CASSLAIGTSAQETQYF

D: TRBD1
J: TRBJ2-5
V: TRBV5-4
size: -
DNA: TGTGCCAGCAGCCCGGGACAGGGCCCGCAAGAGACCCAGTACTTC
CDR3: CASSPGQGPQETQYF

D: TRBD1
J: TRBJ2-5
V: TRBV6-2/TRBV6-3
size: -
DNA: TGTGCCAGCAGACCTTCGGACAGGGGTAGGACCCAGTACTTC
CDR3: CASRPSDRGRTQYF

D: -
J: TRBJ1-1
V: TRBV28
size: -
DNA: TGTGCCAGCAGTTACAGGGCGGCGGAGCCTGAAGCTTTCTTT
CDR3: CASSYRAAEPEAFF